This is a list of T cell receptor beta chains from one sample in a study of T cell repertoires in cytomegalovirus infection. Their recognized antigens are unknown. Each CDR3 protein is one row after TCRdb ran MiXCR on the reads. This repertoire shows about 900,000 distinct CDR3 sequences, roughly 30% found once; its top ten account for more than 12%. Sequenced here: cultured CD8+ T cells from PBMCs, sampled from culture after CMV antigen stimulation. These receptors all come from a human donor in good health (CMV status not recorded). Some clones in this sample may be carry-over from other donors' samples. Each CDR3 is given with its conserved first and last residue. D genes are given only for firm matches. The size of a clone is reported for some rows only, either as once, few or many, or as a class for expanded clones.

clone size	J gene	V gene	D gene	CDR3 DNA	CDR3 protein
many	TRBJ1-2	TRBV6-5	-	TGTGCCAGCAGACCTCTCGGCATCGAGATGTTCTATGGCTACACCTTC	CASRPLGIEMFYGYTF
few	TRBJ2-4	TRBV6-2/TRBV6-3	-	TGTGCCAGCAGTTACTCGTCAGCTCTAGCCAAAAACATTCAGTACTTC	CASSYSSALAKNIQYF
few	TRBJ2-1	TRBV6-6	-	TGTGCCAGCAGTCGGGTCGAATTCCATGAGCAGTTCTTC	CASSRVEFHEQFF
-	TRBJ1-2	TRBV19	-	TGTGCCAGTACGGATGCGTCGGATGGCTACACCTTC	CASTDASDGYTF
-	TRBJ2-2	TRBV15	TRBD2	TGTGCCACCGAGGGACTAGCGGGGTCCGGGGAGCTGTTTTTT	CATEGLAGSGELFF
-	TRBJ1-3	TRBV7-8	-	TGTGCCAGCAGCCCCAGTCCACTTTCCTCTGGAAACACCATATATTTT	CASSPSPLSSGNTIYF
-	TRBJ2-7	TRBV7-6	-	TGTGTCAGCAGCTTAAATATCTCTCCTTTAGCTATGGCCTACGAGCAGTACTTC	CVSSLNISPLAMAYEQYF
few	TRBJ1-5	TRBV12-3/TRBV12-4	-	TGTGCCAGCAACATGGACAGACCCCCCTCCGTACCCCAGCATTTT	CASNMDRPPSVPQHF
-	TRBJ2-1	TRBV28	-	TGTGCCAGCAGTTTAAGGGGGATCCACAATGAGCAGTTCTTC	CASSLRGIHNEQFF
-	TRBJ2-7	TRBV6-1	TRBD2	TGTGCCAGCAGTGAACTAGCGGGGGGTGCCTACGAGCAGTACTTC	CASSELAGGAYEQYF
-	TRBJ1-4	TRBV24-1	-	TGTGCCACCAGTGATTTGCTTGGAAAACTGTTTTTT	CATSDLLGKLFF
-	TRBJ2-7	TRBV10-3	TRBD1	TGTGCCATCAGTGTTAGGAAGGGACAGACCTACGAGCAGTACTTC	CAISVRKGQTYEQYF
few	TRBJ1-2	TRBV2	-	TGTGCCACCGAAAGGACGGCCTATGGCTACACCTTC	CATERTAYGYTF
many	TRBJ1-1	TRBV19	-	TGTGCCAGTAGTATCTCCACAGAGAACACTGAAGCTTTCTTT	CASSISTENTEAFF
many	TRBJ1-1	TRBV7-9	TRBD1	TGTGCCAGCAGAAAACAGGGGACCGGTGAGGCACGTGAAGCTTTCTTT	CASRKQGTGEAREAFF
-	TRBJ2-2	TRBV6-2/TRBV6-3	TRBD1	TGTGCCAGCAGTGGGGGACAGGACGGGGGCACCGGGGAGCTGTTTTTT	CASSGGQDGGTGELFF
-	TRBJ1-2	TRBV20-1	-	TGCAGTGCCCCCAGGACCGATAACTATGGCTACACCTTC	CSAPRTDNYGYTF
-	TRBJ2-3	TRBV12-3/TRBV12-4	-	TGTGCCAGCAGGGTTAACCCCACAGATACGCAGTATTTT	CASRVNPTDTQYF
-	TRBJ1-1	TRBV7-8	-	TGTGCCAACAGCTTAGGGTTTAGACTCGACACTGAAGCTTTCTTT	CANSLGFRLDTEAFF
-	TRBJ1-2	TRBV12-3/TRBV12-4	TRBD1	TGTGCCAGCAGTTTCCCCCTCCGACAGGGGGCGGGTTATGGCTACACCTTC	CASSFPLRQGAGYGYTF
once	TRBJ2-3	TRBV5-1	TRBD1	TGCGCCAGCAGTTACGTGGGACAGGGGAATGATACGCAGTATTTT	CASSYVGQGNDTQYF
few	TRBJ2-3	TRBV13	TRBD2	TGTGCCAGCTCCTCGGGGGGGATGGATACGCAGTATTTT	CASSSGGMDTQYF